The 14 T cell receptor beta chains below come from one sample, sequenced in a study of blood T cells in healthy people across ages. The second PCR ran 7 to 11 cycles with a sample-barcoded 5' primer and J-beta primers. A single record per CDR3 protein comes from TCRdb applying MiXCR to the 5' RACE reads. The sample has roughly 650,000 distinct CDR3 sequences, about 32% seen once. Specimen: blood. Receptors were obtained from a woman aged 80 or over in good health.

Comment on this clonotype: A much larger clone lies one base from this, so it may be a read error. The V gene is TRBV6-2 or TRBV6-3, the J gene TRBJ2-2, with D unresolved. Germline lookup yields CDR1 MNHEY and CDR2 SVGEGT. This CDR3 comprises 15 residues. CDR3 in amino acids: CASNYGQQNTGELFF. The CDR3 DNA sequence: TGTGCCAGCAATTACGGCCAACAGAACACCGGGGAGCTGTTTTTT.

This clonotype was recorded at least ten times. The V and J genes are TRBV5-4 and TRBJ2-7; 7 positions agree with TRBD2. There are 14 residues in the CDR3. V lost 3 bases and J lost 0; bases outside the gene matches: 3. CDR1 is SGHNT, CDR2 YYREEE, per germline (reference sequence). The CDR3 sequence: CASSWRGSSYEQYF. The CDR3 nucleotides are TGTGCCAGCAGCTGGCGGGGGAGCTCCTACGAGCAGTACTTC.

This clonotype was seen many times. CDR3 nucleotides: TGCGCCAGCAGCTTATCACAGATCTATGGCTACACCTTC. This codes for CASSLSQIYGYTF. The genes are TRBV5-1 and TRBJ1-2, with D uncertain. Germline CDR1 is SGHRS and CDR2 is YFSETQ. The V and J ends lost 2 bases and 4 bases respectively, with 9 bases between them. The CDR3 covers 13 residues.

The genes are TRBV5-1 and TRBJ2-3; D is unresolved. From germline, CDR1 is SGHRS and CDR2 YFSETQ. V was cut by 4 bases and J by 2 bases, with 20 bases left in between. This CDR3 has 17 amino acids. The CDR3 nucleotides read TGCGCCAGCAGCGAGGACGGAAATCCAAGATACACAGATACGCAGTATTTT. This encodes CASSEDGNPRYTDTQYF.

This clonotype has ten or more counts. The V and J genes are TRBV6-5 and TRBJ1-2; no clear D. Germline CDR1 reads MNHEY; CDR2 reads SVGAGI. CDR3 length: 13 amino acids. The V and J ends lost 6 bases and 7 bases respectively, with 15 bases between them. The CDR3 nucleotides are TGTGCCAGCAGCCTCGATTGGGGAGGTGGCTACACCTTC. Translated: CASSLDWGGGYTF.

Ten or more counts support this clonotype. The V and J genes are TRBV3-1 and TRBJ1-2; possibly TRBD1 for D (6 bases). Germline V CDR1 and CDR2: LGHDT, YNNKEL (reference sequence). The CDR3 contains 16 residues. V lost 5 bases, J lost 2 bases, and 18 bases lay in between. CDR3 loop: CASSYEGGRVNYGYTF. The DNA for the CDR3 is TGTGCCAGCAGCTACGAGGGGGGTAGGGTGAACTATGGCTACACCTTC.

A remark on this clonotype: This may be a read error, as it is one base from a much larger clone. The CDR3 DNA sequence: TGTGCCGGCAGCTTAGGCCTAAGGGGGACAGGGGGTTATGGCTACGAGCAGTACTTC. Protein sequence: CAGSLGLRGTGGYGYEQYF. The chain has TRBV13 and TRBJ2-7, with 11 bases identical to TRBD1. This CDR3 has 19 residues. Germline V gives CDR1 PRHDT, CDR2 FYEKMQ (reference sequence).

This clonotype turned up a few times. This sequence joins TRBV20-1 and TRBJ2-7, with TRBD2 matching 7 bases. This CDR3 comprises 12 residues. The J segment lost 5 bases and the V segment lost 3 bases, leaving 4 bases of the junction unmatched. Germline-derived CDR1 and CDR2 are DFQATT and SNEGSKA (reference sequence). The CDR3 coding sequence is TGCAGTGCTAGGTCCGCGGGAGACGAGCAGTACTTC. Translating gives CSARSAGDEQYF.

This clonotype was counted only a few times. A much larger clone is a single base away; this may be a read error. The chain has TRBV7-8 and TRBJ2-3; 7 bases fit TRBD1. Germline lookup yields CDR1 SGHVS and CDR2 FQNEAQ. The CDR3 spans 15 residues. The CDR3 sequence is CASSLTDRATDTRYF. CDR3 sequence (DNA): TGTGCCAGCAGCTTAACCGACAGGGCCACAGATACGCGGTATTTT. Combining the CDR3 with reference TRBV7-8 and TRBJ2-3 gives the whole variable domain GAGVSQSPRYKVAKRGQDVALRCDPISGHVSLFWYQQALGQGPEFLTYFQNEAQLDKSGLPSDRFFAERPEGSVSTLKIQRTQQEDSAVYLCASSLTDRATDTRYFGPGTRLTVL.

Worth noting for this clonotype: It may be a read error: a sequence one base away is much more abundant. The V and J genes are TRBV20-1 and TRBJ1-4; D perhaps matches TRBD1 (6 bases). This CDR3 region has 13 residues. CDR1 and CDR2 (germline): DFQATT, SNEGSKA (reference sequence). Trimming removed 6 bases at V and 8 bases at J, with 16 bases between. CDR3 DNA sequence: TGCAGTGCAGGGGGGGGAGGGGGAGAAAAACTGTTTTTT. Translation gives CSAGGGGGEKLFF.

This clonotype has at least ten counts. The V call is TRBV3-1, the J call TRBJ2-7, with 8 bases identical to TRBD2. The germline V gene encodes CDR1 LGHDT and CDR2 YNNKEL (reference sequence). The CDR3 is 14 residues long. The V gene end was trimmed by 4 bases and the J gene end by 0 bases; junction bases not matched to a gene: 2. The CDR3 DNA is TGTGCCAGCAGCCCTGGGACTAGCTCCTACGAGCAGTACTTC. Translation: CASSPGTSSYEQYF.

About this clonotype: Germline and junction disagree at one end, which may indicate a read error. The genes are TRBV19 and TRBJ1-1, with D unclear. The CDR3 totals 13 residues. Per the germline V gene, CDR1 is LNHDA and CDR2 is SQIVND (reference sequence). CDR3 in DNA: TGTGCCTGTAGTATAACGGCTCACCCATGGGCTTTCTTT. Protein product: CACSITAHPWAFF.

This clonotype was picked up many times. V and J are TRBV25-1 and TRBJ2-5, with 11 bases identical to TRBD2. This CDR3 is 15 amino acids long. The V segment lost 4 bases and the J segment 5 bases; nucleotides outside the gene matches: 6. Germline CDR1 and CDR2: MGHDK and SYGVNS. CDR3 amino acids: CASSVVSGGAETQYF. The CDR3, as DNA: TGTGCCAGCAGTGTAGTTAGCGGGGGGGCCGAGACCCAGTACTTC. The entire variable domain, with the rest obtained from reference TRBV25-1 and TRBJ2-5, is as follows: EADIYQTPRYLVIGTGKKITLECSQTMGHDKMYWYQQDPGMELHLIHYSYGVNSTEKGDLSSESTVSRIRTEHFPLTLESARPSHTSQYLCASSVVSGGAETQYFGPGTRLLVL.

The genes are TRBV5-5 and TRBJ2-7; no clear D. V lost 1 base and J 6 bases, leaving 14 bases between the germline ends. The CDR3 totals 14 residues. Germline CDR1 is SGHKS and CDR2 is YYEKEE (reference sequence). CDR3 residues: CASSLYGSTGEQYF. The DNA for the CDR3 is TGTGCCAGCAGCTTGTATGGCTCAACGGGCGAGCAGTACTTC.